Presented here are 18 T cell receptor beta chains from one specimen sequenced in a study of blood T cell repertoires in COVID-19. TCRdb's copy holds only in-frame clones and misses some; the assay was immunoSEQ multiplex PCR. This table has some 45,000 clones, 83% appearing once. The sequencing sample was made of peripheral blood. These receptor sequences come from a man older than 75 in a cohort sampled during active COVID-19.

This chain connects TRBV10-1 to TRBJ1-1; weak D call: TRBD1 (6 bases). The ends were cut back, 4 bases at V and 11 bases at J, with 20 bases in the middle. Germline CDR1 WNHNN, CDR2 SYGVQD (reference sequence). This CDR3 has 14 amino acids. This chain's CDR3 is CASSGTQGPVRAFF. In DNA form, the CDR3 reads TGCGCCAGCAGTGGGACACAGGGCCCCGTTCGGGCTTTCTTT.

CDR3 sequence (DNA): TGCGCCAGCAGCGTAGAAAGGGGGCGCGGTCAGCCCCAGCATTTT. Its protein is CASSVERGRGQPQHF. The chain recombines TRBV4-3 with TRBJ1-5; TRBD1 matches 7 bases. Germline V CDR1 and CDR2: LGHNA, YSLEER. J gave up 6 bases and V 5 bases, and 10 bases lay outside the gene matches. This CDR3 region has 15 residues.

This chain connects TRBV2 to TRBJ2-2; 13 nucleotides agree with TRBD2. The CDR3 covers 16 residues. The germline CDR1 and CDR2 sequences are SNHLY and FYNNEI. The ends lost 6 bases at V and 4 bases at J; junction bases unmatched: 5. CDR3: CASSVGLAGVTGELFF. The CDR3 coding sequence is TGTGCCAGCAGCGTCGGACTAGCGGGGGTCACCGGGGAGCTGTTTTTT.

V gene TRBV3-1 (or the pseudogene TRBV3-2) combines with J gene TRBJ2-1; D is uncertain. V dropped 6 bases and J dropped 7 bases, with 7 bases sitting between them. The CDR3 has 11 residues. The germline V gene encodes CDR1 LGHDT and CDR2 YNNKEL (reference sequence). The chain's CDR3 is CASSGRNEQFF. The DNA for the CDR3 is TGTGCCAGCAGTGGGCGAAATGAGCAGTTCTTC.

V is TRBV4-3 and J is TRBJ2-5, with TRBD2 as a possible D gene (5 bases). The germline V and J ends were trimmed by 3 bases and 5 bases, with 16 bases remaining between them. CDR1 LGHNA and CDR2 YSLEER come from the germline V gene. The CDR3 has 15 residues. In DNA, the CDR3 is TGCGCCAGCAGCCACGACTTCGGAGGTGGGGAGACCCAGTACTTC. It yields the protein CASSHDFGGGETQYF.

V and J are TRBV5-1 and TRBJ2-2, with TRBD1 matching 7 bases. CDR3 size: 15 residues. Per the germline V gene, CDR1 is SGHRS and CDR2 is YFSETQ. Losses at the gene ends were 4 bases for V and 5 bases for J; bases not matched to a gene: 8. The CDR3 loop reads CASSVTGVVTGELFF. The CDR3 coding sequence is TGCGCCAGCAGCGTAACAGGGGTTGTAACCGGGGAGCTGTTTTTT.

The chain carries TRBV6-5 and TRBJ2-1; D is uncertain. The V end was cut by 7 bases, the J end by 0 bases, with 13 bases between. The CDR3 is made up of 15 amino acids. CDR1 is MNHEY, CDR2 SVGAGI, per germline. This CDR3 reads CASINWRNSYNEQFF. The CDR3 DNA reads as TGTGCCAGCATTAACTGGCGGAACTCCTACAATGAGCAGTTCTTC.

This chain connects TRBV7-2 to TRBJ1-2, with D uncertain. The CDR3 covers 11 residues. Trimming removed 8 bases at V and 3 bases at J, with 7 bases between. Germline CDR1 SGHTA, CDR2 FQGNSA. Written as DNA, the CDR3 is TGTGCCAGCCGGGTCCACTATGGCTACACCTTC. Its protein is CASRVHYGYTF.

This clone has only one observation. The chain recombines TRBV7-2 with TRBJ2-1, with 7 bases fitting TRBD1. The CDR3 is 15 amino acids. Trimming at V came to 1 base and at J to 5 bases, leaving 5 bases not matched to a gene. Germline V CDR1 and CDR2: SGHTA, FQGNSA. The CDR3 DNA reads TGTGCCAGCAGCTTAGTACAGGGGAGAAACAATGAGCAGTTCTTC. Its translation is CASSLVQGRNNEQFF.

The CDR3 loop reads CASRGPGTSGFNEQFF. The CDR3 coding sequence is TGCGCCAGCAGGGGCCCCGGGACTAGCGGGTTTAATGAGCAGTTCTTC. V gene TRBV5-1 combines with J gene TRBJ2-1; 12 bases are shared with TRBD2. This CDR3 is built from 16 residues. Germline CDR1 is SGHRS and CDR2 is YFSETQ. With V trimmed by 5 bases and J by 7 bases, 10 bases remained unmatched.

V and J are TRBV28 and TRBJ1-3, with D unclear. Germline CDR1 MDHEN, CDR2 SYDVKM. The CDR3 runs 15 residues. V was trimmed by 8 bases and J by 2 bases, leaving 16 bases between them. The CDR3 sequence: CASLLERSAGNTIYF. For the CDR3, the DNA is TGTGCCAGCCTCCTGGAGAGGTCGGCTGGAAACACCATATATTTT.

In its sample, this clone was seen a few times. This chain joins TRBV27 and TRBJ2-1; TRBD2 matches 8 bases. V lost 10 bases, J lost 1 base, and 6 bases stayed unmatched. CDR3 length: 14 residues. Germline CDR1 MNHEY, CDR2 SMNVEV (reference sequence). CDR3 sequence reads: CATWRGGSYNEQFF. In nucleotides, the CDR3 is TGTGCCACCTGGCGCGGGGGGTCCTACAATGAGCAGTTCTTC.

The CDR3 bases are TGCGCCAGCAGCTTCCCGGACGGGGGCTATGGCTACACCTTC. Amino acids: CASSFPDGGYGYTF. The V gene is TRBV5-1, the J gene TRBJ1-2, with D possibly TRBD1 on 5 matching bases. The germline CDR1 and CDR2 sequences are SGHRS and YFSETQ. There are 14 residues in the CDR3. Trimming stripped 2 bases from V and 4 bases from J, with 12 bases between.

V gene TRBV29-1 combines with J gene TRBJ2-7; D possibly corresponds to TRBD1 (6 bases). The CDR3 totals 13 residues. V was trimmed by 6 bases and J by 2 bases, leaving 14 bases between them. The germline V gene has CDR1 SQVTM and CDR2 ANQGSEA. CDR3 sequence (DNA): TGCAGCGTAGGCCGCAGGGGCACCTACGAGCAGTACTTC. Amino acids: CSVGRRGTYEQYF.

In its sample, this clone was seen a few times. The V call is TRBV2, the J call TRBJ2-5, with a weak D call TRBD2 (7 bases). This CDR3 has 15 amino acids. Germline-derived CDR1 and CDR2 are SNHLY and FYNNEI. V shed 7 bases and J shed 5 bases, with 20 bases lying between them. The DNA for the CDR3 is TGTGCCAGCACCAAGGACCTACGGGGGGCCGAGACCCAGTACTTC. Translating it yields CASTKDLRGAETQYF.

The CDR3 region is CASSQDRRGGEAFF. The CDR3 DNA is TGTGCCAGCAGCCAAGATCGGCGGGGCGGTGAAGCTTTCTTT. The V and J genes are TRBV3-1 (or the pseudogene TRBV3-2) and TRBJ1-1, with D tentatively TRBD1 (5 bases). V dropped 0 bases and J dropped 7 bases, with 12 bases sitting between them. This CDR3 is built from 14 residues. Germline V gene lookup returns CDR1 LGHDT and CDR2 YNNKEL (reference sequence).

This clone was detected once. The chain has TRBV6-6 and TRBJ1-1; D is possibly TRBD1 (6 bases). Trimming removed 5 bases at V and 11 bases at J, with 12 bases between. This CDR3 comprises 11 residues. Germline values: CDR1 MNHNY, CDR2 SVGAGI (reference sequence). The CDR3 sequence: CASSGQIGAFF. The CDR3 DNA reads as TGTGCCAGCAGTGGACAGATTGGGGCTTTCTTT.

The gene calls are TRBV18 and TRBJ1-5; 9 bases agree with TRBD1. This CDR3 spans 15 amino acids. V gave up 5 bases and J gave up 6 bases; unmatched junction bases: 8. Germline V lookup: CDR1 KGHSH, CDR2 LQKENI. The DNA for the CDR3 is TGTGCCAGCTCATCACAGGGGGCGCAGGGTCAGCCCCAGCATTTT. It codes for CASSSQGAQGQPQHF.